These 32 T cell receptor beta chains originate from one sample sequenced in a study of radiation and T cells in renal cell carcinoma. Described time point: blood 2 weeks post-SBRT. Sample treatment: 15 Gy SBRT to primary tumor, nephrectomy 4 weeks later. Here immunoSEQ multiplex PCR was the method, and the copy in TCRdb shows in-frame clones only, minus some. The sample has around 130,000 clones; roughly four fifths are singletons. Sequences were derived from blood, sampled from a patient whose treatment included radiotherapy and nephrectomy. These receptors were obtained from an older woman with renal cell carcinoma.

This clone was seen more than once but under ten times. The rearrangement joins TRBV9 to TRBJ1-2, with 7 bases fitting TRBD1. The CDR3 consists of 15 residues. Germline assignment: CDR1 SGDLS and CDR2 YYNGEE. J was trimmed by 4 bases and V by 2 bases; bases with no gene match: 8. CDR3 DNA: TGTGCCAGCAGCGTGGGGGACAGCCAACCCTATGGCTACACCTTC. This sequence encodes CASSVGDSQPYGYTF.

J is TRBJ2-7 and V is TRBV6-5; D is possibly TRBD1 (5 bases). This CDR3 is built from 13 residues. The V end was cut by 2 bases, the J end by 2 bases, with 7 bases between. CDR1 is MNHEY, CDR2 SVGAGI, per germline. The CDR3 DNA sequence: TGTGCCAGCAGTTACGGACAAACCTACGAGCAGTACTTC. This translates into CASSYGQTYEQYF.

This sequence joins TRBV5-4 and TRBJ1-4; D not resolved. This CDR3 has 15 amino acids. Germline V CDR1 and CDR2: SGHNT, YYREEE (reference sequence). V was pared by 0 bases and J by 5 bases, with 11 bases between. CDR3 protein: CASSLAGYPNEKLFF. The DNA for the CDR3 is TGTGCCAGCAGCTTGGCCGGCTACCCCAATGAAAAACTGTTTTTT.

The V call is TRBV5-1, the J call TRBJ2-7, with D uncertain. The V gene's germline CDR1 is SGHRS and CDR2 YFSETQ. The CDR3 is 14 amino acids. Trimming took 0 bases from V and 6 from J, leaving 13 bases between them. This CDR3 is CASSLVQSLGEQYF. The CDR3 region has the DNA TGCGCCAGCAGCTTGGTACAGTCTTTGGGCGAGCAGTACTTC. Full variable domain (rest looked up from reference TRBV5-1 and TRBJ2-7): KAGVTQTPRYLIKTRGQQVTLSCSPISGHRSVSWYQQTPGQGLQFLFEYFSETQRNKGNFPGRFSGRQFSNSRSEMNVSTLELGDSALYLCASSLVQSLGEQYFGPGTRLTVT.

This clone was counted a single time. The rearrangement links TRBV7-8 to TRBJ2-7; weak D call: TRBD2 (5 bases). Germline V gene sequence: CDR1 SGHVS, CDR2 FQNEAQ. Trimming left V 6 bases short and J 3 bases short, with 21 bases between. This CDR3 region has 16 residues. DNA of the CDR3: TGTGCCAGCAGTTCCGGAACCGGAGAGGGTTTCTACGAGCAGTACTTC. It is translated as CASSSGTGEGFYEQYF.

In its sample, this clone was seen a few times. V and J are TRBV28 and TRBJ1-2, with 8 bases aligning to TRBD1. V lost 7 bases and J lost 3; bases outside the gene matches: 4. CDR1 MDHEN and CDR2 SYDVKM come from the germline V gene. The CDR3 extends over 13 amino acids. As DNA, the CDR3 is TGTGCCAGCATGGCGGACAGGGACTATGGCTACACCTTC. Translation: CASMADRDYGYTF.

The chain has TRBV7-2 and TRBJ2-3, with unresolved D. The ends were cut back, 1 base at V and 1 base at J, with 6 bases in the middle. The V gene's germline CDR1 is SGHTA and CDR2 FQGNSA. CDR3 length equals 14 residues. CDR3 coding DNA: TGTGCCAGCAGCTTAGGGTTTGGCACAGATACGCAGTATTTT. This codes for CASSLGFGTDTQYF.

The V gene is TRBV5-6, the J gene TRBJ1-5; D gene uncertain. Germline V gene data show CDR1 as SGHDT and CDR2 as YYEEEE. V lost 4 bases and J 1 base, leaving 9 bases between the germline ends. The CDR3 consists of 14 residues. CDR3 amino acids: CASSRHGSNQPQHF. The CDR3 region has the DNA TGTGCCAGCAGCCGACACGGGAGCAATCAGCCCCAGCATTTT. Based on the CDR3 plus reference TRBV5-6 and TRBJ1-5, the full variable domain is DAGVTQSPTHLIKTRGQQVTLRCSPKSGHDTVSWYQQALGQGPQFIFQYYEEEERQRGNFPDRFSGHQFPNYSSELNVNALLLGDSALYLCASSRHGSNQPQHFGDGTRLSIL.

The table lists this clone with a count of one. The CDR3 spells CTSSQGFGYGYTF. CDR3 sequence (DNA): TGCACCAGCAGCCAAGGGTTTGGCTATGGCTACACCTTC. V usage is TRBV1 and J usage is TRBJ1-2. TRBV1 is labeled a pseudogene. The CDR3 runs to 13 residues.

The J gene is TRBJ2-3, the V gene TRBV9, with D maybe TRBD2 (7 bases). V was trimmed by 4 bases and J by 8 bases, leaving 20 bases between them. Germline lookup yields CDR1 SGDLS and CDR2 YYNGEE. The CDR3 runs 15 residues. This CDR3 reads CASSPEGGGLSTQYF. The CDR3 DNA follows: TGTGCCAGCAGCCCTGAAGGGGGGGGCCTGAGTACGCAGTATTTT.

V is TRBV9 and J is TRBJ2-1; 15 nucleotides align to TRBD2. Germline CDR1 and CDR2: SGDLS and YYNGEE. The CDR3 contains 16 residues. After removal of 0 bases from V and 8 bases from J, the junction contained 3 bases not matched to a gene. The DNA of the CDR3 is TGTGCCAGCAGCGTAGCTTGGACTAGCGGGGGGGATGAGCAGTTCTTC. As protein: CASSVAWTSGGDEQFF. Looking up the rest from reference TRBV9 and TRBJ2-1 gives the full variable domain: DSGVTQTPKHLITATGQRVTLRCSPRSGDLSVYWYQQSLDQGLQFLIQYYNGEERAKGNILERFSAQQFPDLHSELNLSSLELGDSALYFCASSVAWTSGGDEQFFGPGTRLTVL.

This chain uses TRBV18 with TRBJ1-6; D unclear. In germline, CDR1 is KGHSH, CDR2 LQKENI. The CDR3 extends over 16 amino acids. V shed 4 bases and J shed 2 bases, with 12 bases lying between them. CDR3 sequence (DNA): TGTGCCAGCTCACTCGAACGGAACCCCTATAATTCACCCCTCCACTTT. It yields the protein CASSLERNPYNSPLHF.

This chain uses TRBV5-1 with TRBJ1-4; the D is unclear. The CDR3 is 14 amino acids. Germline lookup yields CDR1 SGHRS and CDR2 YFSETQ. Deletions cut 0 bases from V and 5 bases from J, with 8 bases between. This CDR3 reads CASSLAVVNEKLFF. CDR3 in DNA: TGCGCCAGCAGCTTGGCGGTGGTGAATGAAAAACTGTTTTTT. The entire variable domain, with the rest obtained from reference TRBV5-1 and TRBJ1-4, is as follows: KAGVTQTPRYLIKTRGQQVTLSCSPISGHRSVSWYQQTPGQGLQFLFEYFSETQRNKGNFPGRFSGRQFSNSRSEMNVSTLELGDSALYLCASSLAVVNEKLFFGSGTQLSVL.

This clone was counted between two and nine times. The chain has TRBV9 and TRBJ2-3; D call uncertain. Germline V gene lookup returns CDR1 SGDLS and CDR2 YYNGEE. V was cut by 0 bases and J by 3 bases, with 5 bases left in between. This CDR3 is built from 13 residues. CDR3 in DNA: TGTGCCAGCAGCGTAGAGCCGACAGATACGCAGTATTTT. Amino acids: CASSVEPTDTQYF.

The chain links TRBV15 to TRBJ2-3, with D unclear. This CDR3 has 18 amino acids. In germline, CDR1 is LNHNV, CDR2 YYDKDF (reference sequence). The V gene lost 0 bases and the J gene lost 3 bases, with 19 bases spanning the gap. The CDR3 spells CATSREGSRPYGTDTQYF. As DNA, the CDR3 is TGTGCCACCAGCAGAGAGGGTTCTCGTCCCTACGGTACAGATACGCAGTATTTT.

The rearrangement links TRBV7-9 to TRBJ1-3; D is possibly TRBD1 (5 bases). This CDR3 has 17 residues. Germline V gives CDR1 SEHNR, CDR2 FQNEAQ (reference sequence). CDR3 protein: CVERDPRVGRSGNTIYF. The CDR3 DNA is TGTGTGGAACGGGACCCGCGCGTCGGACGCTCTGGAAACACCATATATTTT.

The sample holds a few counts of this clone. The rearrangement joins TRBV28 to TRBJ2-7, with TRBD1 matching 9 bases. V was clipped by 6 bases and J by 2 bases; unmatched bases: 8. This CDR3 is built from 15 residues. Germline CDR1 and CDR2: MDHEN and SYDVKM. CDR3 bases: TGTGCCAGCAGAAGCACGGGACAGGGTACCTACGAGCAGTACTTC. Encoded protein: CASRSTGQGTYEQYF.

The chain links TRBV21-1 to TRBJ2-7; TRBD1 is the table's D call and was not checked against the DNA. TRBV21-1 is noted as a pseudogene. CDR3 length: 20 amino acids. The DNA of the CDR3 is TGTGCCAGCAGCAAAGAGTCTCCGGGACAGGGATTCCAAAGTTCCTACGAGCAGTACTTC. Amino acid sequence: CASSKESPGQGFQSSYEQYF.

This clone was counted between two and nine times. The gene calls are TRBV29-1 and TRBJ1-5; the match to TRBD1 covers 7 bases. The CDR3 loop spans 14 amino acids. J was trimmed by 1 base and V by 6 bases; bases with no gene match: 6. The germline gives CDR1 SQVTM, CDR2 ANQGSEA. The CDR3 region is CSVYDRESNQPQHF. The CDR3 region has the DNA TGCAGCGTCTACGACAGGGAGAGCAATCAGCCCCAGCATTTT.

The gene calls are TRBV19 and TRBJ2-4; 7 bases are a match to TRBD1. The CDR3 runs to 16 residues. J was trimmed by 5 bases and V by 3 bases; bases with no gene match: 10. CDR1 is LNHDA and CDR2 is SQIVND in the germline V gene (reference sequence). CDR3 nucleotides: TGTGCCAGTAGTATGGGGACAGTAAAAGACGAAAACATTCAGTACTTC. It is translated as CASSMGTVKDENIQYF.

CDR3 sequence reads: CASSLFGQGVDTQYF. DNA of the CDR3: TGCGCCAGCAGCTTATTCGGACAGGGGGTAGATACGCAGTATTTT. The V gene is TRBV5-1, the J gene TRBJ2-3, with 10 positions matching TRBD1. The CDR3 sequence is 15 residues long. Germline CDR1 and CDR2: SGHRS and YFSETQ. Trimming at V came to 2 bases and at J to 5 bases, leaving 5 bases not matched to a gene.

This chain connects TRBV19 to TRBJ1-5, with TRBD1 matching 9 bases. The junction had 13 bases not matched to a gene; V was cut back by 7 bases and J by 9 bases. Germline V gene data show CDR1 as LNHDA and CDR2 as SQIVND (reference sequence). The CDR3 extends over 15 amino acids. This CDR3 reads CASNWGQGLLGPQHF. DNA of the CDR3: TGTGCCAGTAATTGGGGACAGGGCCTTTTAGGGCCCCAGCATTTT.

The V call is TRBV9, the J call TRBJ1-5, with no clear D. The V and J ends lost 1 base and 0 bases respectively, with 5 bases between them. Germline loops: CDR1 SGDLS, CDR2 YYNGEE. The CDR3 loop spans 14 amino acids. CDR3: CASSVSNSNQPQHF. The CDR3 DNA sequence: TGTGCCAGCAGCGTAAGTAATAGCAATCAGCCCCAGCATTTT.

This rearrangement joins TRBV30 to TRBJ1-5; TRBD1 agrees at 7 bases. This CDR3 comprises 13 residues. Looked up from germline, CDR1 is GTSNPN and CDR2 is SVGIG (reference sequence). After removal of 4 bases from V and 4 bases from J, the junction contained 4 bases not matched to a gene. CDR3 sequence: CAWTGQVNQPQHF. As DNA, the CDR3 is TGTGCCTGGACTGGACAGGTTAATCAGCCCCAGCATTTT.

The chain employs TRBV6-1 and TRBJ2-7; the D is unclear. The CDR3 is 13 amino acids. Trimming stripped 4 bases from V and 0 bases from J, with 7 bases between. Germline CDR1 is MNHNS and CDR2 is SASEGT. DNA for the CDR3: TGTGCCAGCAGTGGGGCGGCCTCCTACGAGCAGTACTTC. This encodes CASSGAASYEQYF.

Concerning this clone: One end of the junction is discordant with germline, which a read error may explain. The chain combines TRBV7-7 with TRBJ2-5; D is possibly TRBD2 (7 bases). Germline V CDR1 and CDR2: SSHAT, FNYEAQ (reference sequence). This CDR3 contains 16 residues. The DNA for the CDR3 is TGTGCTAGCAGCTTCGGTTGGGGGGGGGCACGCGAGACCCAGTACTTC. Its protein product is CASSFGWGGARETQYF. The full variable domain, with the rest looked up from reference TRBV7-7 and TRBJ2-5, is GAGVSQSPRYKVTKRGQDVTLRCDPISSHATLYWYQQALGQGPEFLTYFNYEAQPDKSGLPSDRFSAERPEGSISTLTIQRTEQRDSAMYRCASSFGWGGARETQYFGPGTRLLVL.

Worth noting for this clone: With a much larger clone just one base away, this may be a read error. The identical CDR3 is also encoded by other nucleotide sequences in the sample. The V call is TRBV5-1, the J call TRBJ1-1; D possibly corresponds to TRBD1 (6 bases). Germline V gene lookup returns CDR1 SGHRS and CDR2 YFSETQ. The length of the CDR3 is 14 residues. Trimming removed 4 bases at V and 1 base at J, with 11 bases between. In DNA form, the CDR3 reads TGCGCCAGCAGCCCAGGACAGCCGAACACTGAAGCTTTCTTT. Encoded protein: CASSPGQPNTEAFF.

The chain links TRBV6-5 to TRBJ1-3; TRBD1 is a possible D gene (6 bases). V lost 0 bases, J lost 3 bases, and 12 bases lay in between. Germline lookup yields CDR1 MNHEY and CDR2 SVGAGI. CDR3 length: 16 residues. CDR3 coding DNA: TGTGCCAGCAGTTACTCTCGGACAGCCCGTGGAAACACCATATATTTT. Translating gives CASSYSRTARGNTIYF.

The chain carries TRBV29-1 and TRBJ1-2; D is ambiguous. CDR1 and CDR2 (germline): SQVTM, ANQGSEA. Between the trimmed V and J ends, which lost 1 base and 5 bases, there was a span of 8 bases. This CDR3 comprises 12 residues. This chain's CDR3 is CSVEVLAYGYTF. CDR3 sequence (DNA): TGCAGCGTTGAAGTGCTGGCATATGGCTACACCTTC.

The chain joins TRBV6-5 to TRBJ1-5; 9 bases align to TRBD1. The V gene's germline CDR1 is MNHEY and CDR2 SVGAGI. The CDR3 runs 15 residues. With 6 bases clipped from V and 7 bases from J, the junction kept 10 bases outside the gene matches. The CDR3 DNA sequence: TGTGCCAGCAGCCCACAGGGGGCTTTGGAGCAGCCCCAGCATTTT. The encoded protein is CASSPQGALEQPQHF.

The chain recombines TRBV14 with TRBJ2-7, with TRBD2 matching over 11 bases. Germline CDR1 SGHDN, CDR2 FVKESK. The CDR3 spans 17 residues. V trimming: 1 base; J trimming: 1 base; junction bases outside the gene matches: 6. The CDR3 DNA is TGTGCCAGCAGCCAAGGGAGGCTAGCGGGGGGTTCCTACGAGCAGTACTTC. Its protein is CASSQGRLAGGSYEQYF.

V and J are TRBV5-4 and TRBJ1-2; D uncertain. V lost 4 bases to trimming and J lost 0 bases, with 16 bases between them. There are 16 residues in the CDR3. CDR1 is SGHNT and CDR2 is YYREEE in the germline V gene (reference sequence). The CDR3 here is CASSTGVQVPNYGYTF. For the CDR3, the DNA is TGTGCCAGCAGCACTGGAGTGCAGGTTCCTAACTATGGCTACACCTTC.